The present entry profiles one TCR beta chain with its context. Its target is not known. The data derive from a study of OX40 agonist ivuxolimab in advanced cancers. About the study: Ivuxolimab is a fully human IgG2 antibody that activates OX40 (CD134). Study outcomes and limitations: At 0.1 to 3.0 mg/kg, CD4+ and CD8+ blood T cells expanded clonally by week 6. Nonresponders included some who also had low normalized T-cell clonal expansion. Relative to CD4+, CD8+ T cells held more expanded clones on average.

The assay was immunoSEQ multiplex PCR, and TCRdb's table has in-frame clones only and misses some. The sample lists about 79,000 clones; 88% were seen once. Germline lookup yields CDR1 LNHDA and CDR2 SQIVND (reference sequence). V lost 9 bases, J lost 7 bases, and 7 bases stayed unmatched. The CDR3 has 13 residues. V gene TRBV19 combines with J gene TRBJ1-5; 9 bases map to TRBD1. The sequence was obtained from an adult with an advanced solid tumor such as melanoma, head and neck, liver or kidney cancer. The specimen comprised CD4+ or CD8+ T cells sorted from blood, sampled in a trial of the OX40 agonist ivuxolimab. CDR3 DNA: TGTGCCAGCTCCCGGGACAGGGACCAGCCCCAGCATTTT. Translation gives CASSRDRDQPQHF.